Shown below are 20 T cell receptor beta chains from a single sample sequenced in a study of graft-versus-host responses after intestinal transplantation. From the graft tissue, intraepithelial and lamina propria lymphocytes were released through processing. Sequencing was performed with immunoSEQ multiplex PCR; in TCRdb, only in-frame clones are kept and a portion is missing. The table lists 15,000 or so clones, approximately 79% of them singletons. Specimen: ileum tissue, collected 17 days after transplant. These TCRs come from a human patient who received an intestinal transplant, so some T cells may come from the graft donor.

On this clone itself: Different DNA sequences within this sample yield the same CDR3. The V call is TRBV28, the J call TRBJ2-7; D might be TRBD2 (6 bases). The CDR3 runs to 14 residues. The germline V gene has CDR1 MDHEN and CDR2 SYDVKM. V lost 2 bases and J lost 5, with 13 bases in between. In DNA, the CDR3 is TGTGCCAGCAGTTTAGGCGGGACCGGCAACGAGCAGTACTTC. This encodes CASSLGGTGNEQYF.

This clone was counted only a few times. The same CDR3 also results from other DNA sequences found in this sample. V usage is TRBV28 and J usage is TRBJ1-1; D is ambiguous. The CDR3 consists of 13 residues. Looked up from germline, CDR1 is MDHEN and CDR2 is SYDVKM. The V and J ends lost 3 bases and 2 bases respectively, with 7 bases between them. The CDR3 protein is CASSFRENTEAFF. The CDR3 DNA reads TGTGCCAGCAGTTTTAGGGAAAACACTGAAGCTTTCTTT.

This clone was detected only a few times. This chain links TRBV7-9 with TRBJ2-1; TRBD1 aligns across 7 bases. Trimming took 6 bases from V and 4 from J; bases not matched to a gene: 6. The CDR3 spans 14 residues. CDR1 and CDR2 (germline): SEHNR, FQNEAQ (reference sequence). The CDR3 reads CASSFQGVYNEQFF. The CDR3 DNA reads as TGTGCCAGCAGTTTTCAGGGGGTTTACAATGAGCAGTTCTTC.

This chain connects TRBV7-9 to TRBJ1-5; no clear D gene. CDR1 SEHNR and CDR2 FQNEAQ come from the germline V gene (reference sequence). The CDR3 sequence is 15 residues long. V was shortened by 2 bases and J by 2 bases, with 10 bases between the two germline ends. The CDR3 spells CASSLFLGGNQPQHF. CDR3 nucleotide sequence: TGTGCCAGCAGCTTATTCCTTGGGGGCAATCAGCCCCAGCATTTT.

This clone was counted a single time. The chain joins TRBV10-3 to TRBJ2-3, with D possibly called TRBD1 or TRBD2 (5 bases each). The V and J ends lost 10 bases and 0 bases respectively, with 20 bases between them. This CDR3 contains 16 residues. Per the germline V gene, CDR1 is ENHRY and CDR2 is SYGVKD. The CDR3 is CASRGSKATSTDTQYF. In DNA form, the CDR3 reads TGTGCCAGTCGGGGCTCTAAAGCGACTAGCACAGATACGCAGTATTTT.

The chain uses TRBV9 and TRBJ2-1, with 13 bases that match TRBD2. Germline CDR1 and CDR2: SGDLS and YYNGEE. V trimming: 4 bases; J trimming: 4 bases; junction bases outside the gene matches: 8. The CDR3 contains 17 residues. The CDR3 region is CASSLGLAGVQYNEQFF. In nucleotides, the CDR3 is TGTGCCAGCAGCCTCGGACTAGCGGGAGTCCAGTACAATGAGCAGTTCTTC.

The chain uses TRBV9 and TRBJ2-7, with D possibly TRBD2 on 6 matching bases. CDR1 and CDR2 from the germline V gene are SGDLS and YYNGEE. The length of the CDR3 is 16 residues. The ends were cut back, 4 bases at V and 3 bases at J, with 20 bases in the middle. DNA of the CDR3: TGTGCCAGCAGCCCCCGGCCCGCCCGGGAGCGCTACGAGCAGTACTTC. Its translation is CASSPRPARERYEQYF.

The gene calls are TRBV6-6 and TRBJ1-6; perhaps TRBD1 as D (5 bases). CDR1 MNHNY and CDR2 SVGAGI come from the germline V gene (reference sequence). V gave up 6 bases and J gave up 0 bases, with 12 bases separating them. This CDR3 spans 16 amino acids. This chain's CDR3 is CASSRRGGSYNSPLHF. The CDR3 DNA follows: TGTGCCAGCAGCCGAAGGGGCGGCTCCTATAATTCACCCCTCCACTTT.

CDR3 sequence: CASREPPYNEQFF. The CDR3 region has the DNA TGTGCCAGCCGTGAGCCTCCCTACAATGAGCAGTTCTTC. The chain joins TRBV15 to TRBJ2-1; D is unresolved. V lost 10 bases, J lost 2 bases, and 12 bases lay in between. CDR3 length: 13 residues. Germline V lookup: CDR1 LNHNV, CDR2 YYDKDF (reference sequence).

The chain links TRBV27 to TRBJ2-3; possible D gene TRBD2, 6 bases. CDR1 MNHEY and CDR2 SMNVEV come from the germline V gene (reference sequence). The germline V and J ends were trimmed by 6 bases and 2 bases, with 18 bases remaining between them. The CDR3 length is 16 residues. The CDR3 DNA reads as TGTGCCAGCAGGGGGGGTACTGGATTAAACACAGATACGCAGTATTTT. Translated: CASRGGTGLNTDTQYF.

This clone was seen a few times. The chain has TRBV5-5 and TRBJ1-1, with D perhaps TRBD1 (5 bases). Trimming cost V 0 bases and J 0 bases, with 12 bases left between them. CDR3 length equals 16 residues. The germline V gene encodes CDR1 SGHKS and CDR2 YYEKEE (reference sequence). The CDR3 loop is CASSLGQLGMNTEAFF. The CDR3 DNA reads TGTGCCAGCAGCTTGGGACAGTTGGGCATGAACACTGAAGCTTTCTTT.

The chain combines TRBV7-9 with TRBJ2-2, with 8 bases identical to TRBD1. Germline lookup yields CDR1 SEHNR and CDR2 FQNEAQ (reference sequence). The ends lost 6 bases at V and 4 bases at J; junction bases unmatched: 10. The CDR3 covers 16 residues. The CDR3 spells CASSPLRDRPTGELFF. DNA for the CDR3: TGTGCCAGCAGTCCACTCCGGGACAGGCCCACCGGGGAGCTGTTTTTT.

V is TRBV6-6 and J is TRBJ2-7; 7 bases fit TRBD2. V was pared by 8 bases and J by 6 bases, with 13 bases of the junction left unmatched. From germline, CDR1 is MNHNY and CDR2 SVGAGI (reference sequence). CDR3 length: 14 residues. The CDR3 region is CASSGHSGLGEQYF. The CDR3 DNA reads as TGTGCCAGCTCGGGGCATAGCGGGTTGGGCGAGCAGTACTTC.

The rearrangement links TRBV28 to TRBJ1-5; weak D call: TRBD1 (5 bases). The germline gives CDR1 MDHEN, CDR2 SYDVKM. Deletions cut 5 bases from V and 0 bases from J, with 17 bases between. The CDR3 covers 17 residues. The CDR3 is CASSPAGEGNSNQPQHF. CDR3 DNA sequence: TGTGCCAGCAGTCCGGCCGGCGAGGGGAATAGCAATCAGCCCCAGCATTTT.

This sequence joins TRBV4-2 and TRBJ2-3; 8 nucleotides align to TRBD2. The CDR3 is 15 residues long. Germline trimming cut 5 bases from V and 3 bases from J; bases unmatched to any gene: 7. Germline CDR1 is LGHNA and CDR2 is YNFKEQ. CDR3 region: CASSASGSWTDTQYF. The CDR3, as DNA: TGTGCCAGCAGCGCAAGCGGGAGTTGGACAGATACGCAGTATTTT.

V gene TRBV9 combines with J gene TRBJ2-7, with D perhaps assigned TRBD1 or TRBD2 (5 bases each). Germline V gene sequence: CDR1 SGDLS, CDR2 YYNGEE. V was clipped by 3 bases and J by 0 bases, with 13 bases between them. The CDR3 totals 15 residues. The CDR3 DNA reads TGTGCCAGCAGCGGAGGGGTCAGCTCCTCCTACGAGCAGTACTTC. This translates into CASSGGVSSSYEQYF.

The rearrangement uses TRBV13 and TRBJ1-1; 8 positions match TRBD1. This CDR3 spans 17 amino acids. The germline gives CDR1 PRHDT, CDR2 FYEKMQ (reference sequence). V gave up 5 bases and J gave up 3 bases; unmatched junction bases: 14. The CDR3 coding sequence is TGTGCCAGCAGCGCCGCCGCGTCAGGGGGCAGGTACACTGAAGCTTTCTTT. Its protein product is CASSAAASGGRYTEAFF.

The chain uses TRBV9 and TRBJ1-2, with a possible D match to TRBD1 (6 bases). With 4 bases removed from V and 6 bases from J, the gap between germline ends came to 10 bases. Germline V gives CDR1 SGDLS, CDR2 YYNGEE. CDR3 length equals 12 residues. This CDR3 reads CASSFYRDGYTF. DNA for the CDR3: TGTGCCAGCAGCTTCTACAGGGATGGCTACACCTTC.

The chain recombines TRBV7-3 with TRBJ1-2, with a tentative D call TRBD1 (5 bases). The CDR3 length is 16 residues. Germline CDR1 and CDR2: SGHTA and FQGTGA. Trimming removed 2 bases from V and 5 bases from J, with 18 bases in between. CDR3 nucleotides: TGTGCCAGCAGCTTATTCTGGACACCAAGACCGTATGGCTACACCTTC. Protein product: CASSLFWTPRPYGYTF.

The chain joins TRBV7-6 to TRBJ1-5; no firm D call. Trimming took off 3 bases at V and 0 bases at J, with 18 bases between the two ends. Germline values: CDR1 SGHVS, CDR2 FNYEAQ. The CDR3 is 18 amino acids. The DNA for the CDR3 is TGTGCCAGCAGCTTCTTGGCCCGTACAGTTATTAGCAATCAGCCCCAGCATTTT. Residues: CASSFLARTVISNQPQHF.